These T cell receptor beta chains were read from a single sample in a study of shared clonotypes between healthy human individuals. Measured with immunoSEQ multiplex PCR; TCRdb has only the in-frame clones, and not every one. In the table there are about 700,000 clones, around 90% of which are singletons. The sequencing input was naive CD8+ T cells sorted from blood. The receptors shown here come from a man under 40 in good health. Both conserved end residues are part of each CDR3. Fields, in order: J gene, D gene, V gene, clone size, CDR3 DNA, CDR3 protein. The D gene is left open where the match is weak. The size entry is marked missing in some rows and otherwise reads once, few, many or a size class.

j_call: TRBJ2-1; d_call: TRBD1; v_call: TRBV29-1; clone_size: .; cdr3_nt: TGCAGCGTTGGGCCCGGTACAGGGGGGTCCCACAATGAGCAGTTCTTC; cdr3_aa: CSVGPGTGGSHNEQFF
j_call: TRBJ2-2; d_call: TRBD1; v_call: TRBV7-8; clone_size: .; cdr3_nt: TGTGCCAGCGGACAGGGGGCTTACACCGGGGAGCTGTTTTTT; cdr3_aa: CASGQGAYTGELFF
j_call: TRBJ2-7; d_call: TRBD2; v_call: TRBV5-6; clone_size: .; cdr3_nt: TGTGCCAGCAGCTTGCTAGCGGGAGGATCCTACGAGCAGTACTTC; cdr3_aa: CASSLLAGGSYEQYF
j_call: TRBJ2-3; d_call: TRBD2; v_call: TRBV15; clone_size: .; cdr3_nt: TGTGCCACCAGCTTCACCCTAGCGGCAAGCACAGATACGCAGTATTTT; cdr3_aa: CATSFTLAASTDTQYF
j_call: TRBJ2-1; d_call: .; v_call: TRBV2; clone_size: .; cdr3_nt: TGTGCCTCCCCCGGAGGGTACAATGAGCAGTTCTTC; cdr3_aa: CASPGGYNEQFF
j_call: TRBJ2-2; d_call: .; v_call: TRBV6-5; clone_size: .; cdr3_nt: TGTGCCAGCAGTTACAGCACCGGGGAGCTGTTTTTT; cdr3_aa: CASSYSTGELFF
j_call: TRBJ2-7; d_call: TRBD2; v_call: TRBV18; clone_size: .; cdr3_nt: TGTGCCAGCTCACCGGCTAGCGGGCGAACCTACGAGCAGTACTTC; cdr3_aa: CASSPASGRTYEQYF
j_call: TRBJ1-2; d_call: .; v_call: TRBV19; clone_size: .; cdr3_nt: TGTGCCAGTAGTATACTTTCGCAACGAGACTATGGCTACACCTTC; cdr3_aa: CASSILSQRDYGYTF
j_call: TRBJ1-2; d_call: TRBD1; v_call: TRBV6-1; clone_size: .; cdr3_nt: TGTGCCAGCAGTCTACGGACAGGGGGTGACTATGGCTACACCTTC; cdr3_aa: CASSLRTGGDYGYTF
j_call: TRBJ1-1; d_call: .; v_call: TRBV19; clone_size: .; cdr3_nt: TGTGCCAGTACTTGGGCTTCGGGGAGGTTGGCTGAAGCTTTCTTT; cdr3_aa: CASTWASGRLAEAFF
j_call: TRBJ2-7; d_call: .; v_call: TRBV28; clone_size: .; cdr3_nt: TGTGCCAGCAGTTTATCCGGCCTCCCTGATGAGCAGTACTTC; cdr3_aa: CASSLSGLPDEQYF
j_call: TRBJ1-1; d_call: .; v_call: TRBV7-6; clone_size: .; cdr3_nt: TGTGCCAGCAGCTTGCCTGGCACTGAAGCTTTCTTT; cdr3_aa: CASSLPGTEAFF
j_call: TRBJ1-5; d_call: .; v_call: TRBV27; clone_size: .; cdr3_nt: TGTGCCAGCGGGGAACGGGGCGCTCAGCCCCAGCATTTT; cdr3_aa: CASGERGAQPQHF
j_call: TRBJ2-5; d_call: TRBD1; v_call: TRBV2; clone_size: .; cdr3_nt: TGTGCCAGCCACATGGGACAGGATTGGGAGACCCAGTACTTC; cdr3_aa: CASHMGQDWETQYF
j_call: TRBJ2-6; d_call: .; v_call: TRBV19; clone_size: .; cdr3_nt: TGTGCCCACGACCGAGACTCTGGGGCCAACGTCCTGACTTTC; cdr3_aa: CAHDRDSGANVLTF
j_call: TRBJ2-1; d_call: TRBD2; v_call: TRBV6-5; clone_size: .; cdr3_nt: TGTGCCAGCAGCAATACTAGCGGGAGCTACAATGAGCAGTTCTTC; cdr3_aa: CASSNTSGSYNEQFF
j_call: TRBJ2-2; d_call: .; v_call: TRBV2; clone_size: .; cdr3_nt: TGTGCCAGCAGTGAAATAGGGGCCCAAAGGAACACCGGGGAGCTGTTTTTT; cdr3_aa: CASSEIGAQRNTGELFF
j_call: TRBJ2-5; d_call: .; v_call: TRBV6-6; clone_size: .; cdr3_nt: TGTGCCAGCAGTTATTCGTCACATCAAGAGACCCAGTACTTC; cdr3_aa: CASSYSSHQETQYF
j_call: TRBJ1-5; d_call: .; v_call: TRBV6-6; clone_size: few; cdr3_nt: TGTGCCAGCAGTGTCGAGTCCAGTCAGCCCCAGCATTTT; cdr3_aa: CASSVESSQPQHF
j_call: TRBJ2-2; d_call: .; v_call: TRBV4-3; clone_size: .; cdr3_nt: TGCGCCAGCAGCCAAGAAAAGGGGGTGGGTAACGCCGGGGAGCTGTTTTTT; cdr3_aa: CASSQEKGVGNAGELFF
j_call: TRBJ2-7; d_call: .; v_call: TRBV15; clone_size: .; cdr3_nt: TGTGCCACCAGCGGGGCAGCCAGCTCCTACGAGCAGTACTTC; cdr3_aa: CATSGAASSYEQYF
j_call: TRBJ2-7; d_call: TRBD1; v_call: TRBV30; clone_size: .; cdr3_nt: TGTGCCTGGAGTGGTGCAGGGGGTATGGACGAGCAGTACTTC; cdr3_aa: CAWSGAGGMDEQYF
j_call: TRBJ1-2; d_call: .; v_call: TRBV6-5; clone_size: .; cdr3_nt: TGTGCCAGCAGTTACTCGGCAGGGCATGGCTACACCTTC; cdr3_aa: CASSYSAGHGYTF
j_call: TRBJ2-1; d_call: .; v_call: TRBV7-3; clone_size: .; cdr3_nt: TGTGCCAGCAGCTCGCCCCGGGAATCCTACAATGAGCAGTTCTTC; cdr3_aa: CASSSPRESYNEQFF
j_call: TRBJ2-7; d_call: TRBD2; v_call: TRBV2; clone_size: .; cdr3_nt: TGTGCCAGCAGTGAATTAGCGGGAGGGCCAGGGTACGAGCAGTACTTC; cdr3_aa: CASSELAGGPGYEQYF
j_call: TRBJ2-5; d_call: .; v_call: TRBV4-1; clone_size: .; cdr3_nt: TGCGCCAGCAGCCAAGGTCCGGGGGCGAGAGAGACCCAGTACTTC; cdr3_aa: CASSQGPGARETQYF
j_call: TRBJ1-2; d_call: .; v_call: TRBV5-6; clone_size: once; cdr3_nt: TGTGCCAGCAGTTCGGGGGGCAGTTACTATGGCTACACCTTC; cdr3_aa: CASSSGGSYYGYTF
j_call: TRBJ2-3; d_call: .; v_call: TRBV27; clone_size: .; cdr3_nt: TGTGCCATCGGGACGGGGGATTCGACAGATACGCAGTATTTT; cdr3_aa: CAIGTGDSTDTQYF
j_call: TRBJ2-1; d_call: TRBD2; v_call: TRBV9; clone_size: .; cdr3_nt: TGTGCCAGCAGCGTAGCTGGTCAGCGGGGTTACAATGAGCAGTTCTTC; cdr3_aa: CASSVAGQRGYNEQFF
j_call: TRBJ2-6; d_call: .; v_call: TRBV19; clone_size: .; cdr3_nt: TGTGCCAGTAGTGTTCCCCCCTCTGGGGCCAACGTCCTGACTTTC; cdr3_aa: CASSVPPSGANVLTF
j_call: TRBJ2-2; d_call: TRBD1; v_call: TRBV27; clone_size: few; cdr3_nt: TGTGCCAGCCAGACAGGGTTGGGCACCGGGGAGCTGTTTTTT; cdr3_aa: CASQTGLGTGELFF
j_call: TRBJ2-1; d_call: .; v_call: TRBV7-8; clone_size: .; cdr3_nt: TGTGCCAGCAGCTTTGGTTCGACCAGATATCGTGAGCAGTTCTTC; cdr3_aa: CASSFGSTRYREQFF
j_call: TRBJ2-4; d_call: .; v_call: TRBV28; clone_size: .; cdr3_nt: TGTGCCAGCCCAAGGACAGTCGTAGCCAAAAACATTCAGTACTTC; cdr3_aa: CASPRTVVAKNIQYF
j_call: TRBJ2-5; d_call: TRBD1; v_call: TRBV11-3; clone_size: .; cdr3_nt: TGTGCCAGCAGCGAGACAGGGGGGGAGACCCAGTACTTC; cdr3_aa: CASSETGGETQYF
j_call: TRBJ2-7; d_call: .; v_call: TRBV5-6; clone_size: .; cdr3_nt: TGTGCCAGCAGCTTGGGCCGCCACTACGAGCAGTACTTC; cdr3_aa: CASSLGRHYEQYF
j_call: TRBJ1-3; d_call: .; v_call: TRBV19; clone_size: .; cdr3_nt: TGTGCCAGTAGTACCTTCCCCCAAGGATCTGGAAACACCATATATTTT; cdr3_aa: CASSTFPQGSGNTIYF
j_call: TRBJ2-2; d_call: TRBD2; v_call: TRBV28; clone_size: .; cdr3_nt: TGTGCCAGCATTACTAGCGCGAACACCGGGGAGCTGTTTTTT; cdr3_aa: CASITSANTGELFF
j_call: TRBJ2-3; d_call: TRBD1; v_call: TRBV6-5; clone_size: .; cdr3_nt: TGTGCCAGCAGTTTCGACAGGGTGGGGACAGATACGCAGTATTTT; cdr3_aa: CASSFDRVGTDTQYF
j_call: TRBJ2-7; d_call: .; v_call: TRBV6-1; clone_size: .; cdr3_nt: TGTGCCAGCAACTATGCGGGCTCCTACGAGCAGTACTTC; cdr3_aa: CASNYAGSYEQYF